The source of this T cell receptor (beta chain) is a study of blood T cell repertoires in COVID-19. Study as a whole: Samples of COVID-19 (acute and convalescent) were obtained from the United States, Italy and Spain.

In the original analysis: Amplification with reference gene primers provided the estimates of nucleated cell counts. Produced via immunoSEQ multiplex PCR; TCRdb's table is partial and in-frame only. D and trimming come from the DNA, and the V and J calls and clone size come from that table. This sample has over 140,000 clones, with approximately 83% found just once. Germline lookup yields CDR1 ENHRY and CDR2 SYGVKD. Deletions cut 4 bases from V and 6 bases from J, with 9 bases between. This CDR3 comprises 12 residues. The chain is built from TRBV10-3 and TRBJ1-2; possibly TRBD1 for D (5 bases). Sequenced input: peripheral blood. This clonotype was sampled from a woman between 55 and 75 years old with acute or convalescent COVID-19. DNA for the CDR3: TGTGCCATCAGTGTACAGGAGCATGGCTACACCTTC. Amino acid sequence: CAISVQEHGYTF.